A selection of T cell receptor beta chains follows, all from one sample in a study of T cell changes during pregnancy in multiple sclerosis. Measured with immunoSEQ multiplex PCR; TCRdb has only the in-frame clones, and not every one. The data show fewer than 70,000 clones, with 85% to 90% seen just once and approximately 5% held by the top ten. Material: peripheral blood from another person, used as feeder cells. The receptors originated from a human donor whose cells served as feeder cells for cultures in a pregnancy study. Both conserved end residues are part of each CDR3. D genes are given only for firm matches.

TRBJ1-2	TRBV25-1	NA	TGTGCCAGCAGTGATGGGCGGTATGGCTACACCTTC	CASSDGRYGYTF
TRBJ2-3	TRBV2	TRBD1	TGTGCCAGCAGAAACCCGGGACAGGGCAAACCTAGCACAGATACGCAGTATTTT	CASRNPGQGKPSTDTQYF
TRBJ1-6	TRBV27	NA	TGTGCCAGCAGTTTTGGGGCACTCGGGTATAATTCACCCCTCCACTTT	CASSFGALGYNSPLHF
TRBJ1-5	TRBV28	NA	TGTGCCAGCAGTTTAGTCGGCAATAGCAATCAGCCCCAGCATTTT	CASSLVGNSNQPQHF
TRBJ1-1	TRBV5-1	NA	TGCGCCAGCAGATTCCTCGGGGGGCTCAACACTGAAGCTTTCTTT	CASRFLGGLNTEAFF
TRBJ2-2	TRBV10-3	NA	TGTGCCATCAGACCCCTCGCCGGGGAGCTGTTTTTT	CAIRPLAGELFF
TRBJ1-5	TRBV4-2	NA	TGTGCCAGCAGCCTAACAGGGCGGAATCAGCCCCAGCATTTT	CASSLTGRNQPQHF
TRBJ2-2	TRBV18	NA	TGTGCCAGCTCACCACCAAGCCAGCGGGGGGAGCTGTTTTTT	CASSPPSQRGELFF
TRBJ1-2	TRBV7-3	NA	TGTGCCAGCAGCTTAGCACCACCAACAGGGAACCAAAACTATGGCTACACCTTC	CASSLAPPTGNQNYGYTF
TRBJ1-2	TRBV6-6	NA	TGTGCCAGCAGGGGAGGCTTCTATGGCTACACCTTC	CASRGGFYGYTF
TRBJ1-4	TRBV7-2	NA	TGTGCCAGCAGCTCTCAATCACAGCGGGAAAGCGAAAAACTGTTTTTT	CASSSQSQRESEKLFF
TRBJ2-7	TRBV27	NA	TGTGCCAGCAGGGACAGTCACCTCTACGAGCAGTACTTC	CASRDSHLYEQYF
TRBJ1-3	TRBV6-1	NA	TGTGCCAGCCAGGAACGCTGGTCTGGAAACACCATATATTTT	CASQERWSGNTIYF
TRBJ2-2	TRBV2	NA	TGTGCCTCCGGGCGGGTTAACACCGGGGAGCTGTTTTTT	CASGRVNTGELFF
TRBJ2-3	TRBV2	TRBD2	TGTGCCAGCAGAGCGGGACTAGCACCCACAGATACGCAGTATTTT	CASRAGLAPTDTQYF
TRBJ2-2	TRBV13	NA	TGTGCCAGCAGCTTATCGGGGGGCCGGCTGTTTTTT	CASSLSGGRLFF
TRBJ1-6	TRBV7-9	TRBD1	TGTGCCAGCAGCTTCGGGACAGATTCACCCCTCCACTTT	CASSFGTDSPLHF
TRBJ1-1	TRBV5-5	TRBD1	TGTGCCAGCAGCCACGGGACAGAGAGCACTGAAGCTTTCTTT	CASSHGTESTEAFF
TRBJ2-3	TRBV19	NA	TGTGCCAGTAGTATAGCCTCTCCCACCGGAGCTAGCACAGATACGCAGTATTTT	CASSIASPTGASTDTQYF
TRBJ2-6	TRBV18	NA	TGTGCCAGCTCACAGGGGACCTCCATCTCTGGGGCCAACGTCCTGACTTTC	CASSQGTSISGANVLTF
TRBJ1-5	TRBV6-5	TRBD1	TGTGCCAGCAGTTACTCATTCCAGGGGGCCCAGCCCCAGCATTTT	CASSYSFQGAQPQHF
TRBJ1-2	TRBV7-2	NA	TGTGCCAGCAGCTCGGGACCCTCCGGGAGCTATGGCTACACCTTC	CASSSGPSGSYGYTF